Listed here are 14 T cell receptor beta chains from one sample, sequenced in a study of human T cells and chemical hapten exposure. Time point in this sample: pre-sensitization, week 0. Treatment specified: therapeutic diphenylcyclopropenone sensitization with weekly scalp DPC. From the RACE reads, TCRdb called clonotypes with MiXCR, one entry per CDR3 protein. The sample records approximately 320,000 distinct CDR3 sequences, around 5.5% being singletons. The sample was whole blood, taken in connection with sensitization to the hapten diphenylcyclopropenone (DPC). Receptors originate from a woman aged 18-29 years with alopecia areata. Some clones in this sample may be carry-over from other donors' samples.

At least ten counts were recorded for this clonotype. The rearrangement links TRBV18 to TRBJ2-7, with D possibly being TRBD1 (6 bases). V lost 0 bases and J 1 base, leaving 10 bases between the germline ends. The CDR3 spans 15 residues. The germline V gene has CDR1 KGHSH and CDR2 LQKENI. CDR3 residues: CASSPPGGKSYEQYF. CDR3 in DNA: TGTGCCAGCTCACCACCAGGGGGAAAGTCCTACGAGCAGTACTTC.

The V call is TRBV7-8, the J call TRBJ1-6; D not certain. The germline gives CDR1 SGHVS, CDR2 FQNEAQ. The CDR3 is 15 amino acids. With 3 bases removed from V and 4 bases from J, the gap between germline ends came to 10 bases. The CDR3 loop is CASSFFLRYNSPLHF. DNA of the CDR3: TGTGCCAGCAGCTTCTTCCTCCGGTATAATTCACCCCTCCACTTT.

In this sample, this clonotype turned up many times. V usage is TRBV7-2 and J usage is TRBJ2-3, with 11 bases identical to TRBD2. Germline V gives CDR1 SGHTA, CDR2 FQGNSA. The ends lost 2 bases at V and 2 bases at J; junction bases unmatched: 6. This CDR3 has 17 residues. CDR3 DNA: TGTGCCAGCAGCTTACGAACTAGCGGGGGTTCCACAGATACGCAGTATTTT. Its translation is CASSLRTSGGSTDTQYF.

This chain links TRBV7-3 with TRBJ2-1; D may be TRBD2 (6 bases). Germline V lookup: CDR1 SGHTA, CDR2 FQGTGA. Trimming left V 5 bases short and J 6 bases short, with 11 bases between. The CDR3 extends over 13 amino acids. The CDR3 region has the DNA TGTGCCAGCAGCCGGGGGATATTCAATGAGCAGTTCTTC. Its protein is CASSRGIFNEQFF.

This clonotype came up many times. The chain joins TRBV20-1 to TRBJ2-1, with 7 bases that match TRBD2. Unmatched junction bases numbered 8, after V lost 8 bases and J lost 7 bases. CDR1 is DFQATT and CDR2 is SNEGSKA in the germline V gene (reference sequence). The CDR3 is made up of 12 amino acids. Here the CDR3 reads CSTWEGLNEQFF. The CDR3, as DNA: TGCAGTACATGGGAGGGATTGAATGAGCAGTTCTTC.

This clonotype was seen more than once but under ten times. V gene TRBV6-1 combines with J gene TRBJ2-2, with TRBD1 matching 9 bases. Germline V gives CDR1 MNHNS, CDR2 SASEGT. After removal of 7 bases from V and 3 bases from J, the junction contained 9 bases not matched to a gene. The CDR3 length is 16 residues. CDR3 nucleotide sequence: TGTGCCAGCACCAAGGAGACAGGGGGGTACACCGGGGAGCTGTTTTTT. This encodes CASTKETGGYTGELFF.

There are a few counts of this clonotype. The CDR3 sequence is CASSWDRENIQYF. CDR3 bases: TGTGCCAGCAGTTGGGACAGGGAAAACATTCAGTACTTC. The chain uses TRBV6-6 and TRBJ2-4; 9 nucleotides align to TRBD1. The germline gives CDR1 MNHNY, CDR2 SVGAGI (reference sequence). The V and J ends lost 4 bases and 5 bases, in that order; junction bases with no gene match: 0. CDR3 length equals 13 residues.

This clonotype was observed many times. The genes are TRBV7-2 and TRBJ1-2; D remains unclear. CDR1 SGHTA and CDR2 FQGNSA come from the germline V gene. This CDR3 comprises 14 residues. V shed 2 bases and J shed 2 bases, with 9 bases lying between them. The CDR3 sequence is CASSLRSANYGYTF. As DNA, the CDR3 is TGTGCCAGCAGCTTACGTTCGGCAAACTATGGCTACACCTTC.

This chain links TRBV27 with TRBJ1-6, with D tentatively TRBD1 (5 bases). Germline-derived CDR1 and CDR2 are MNHEY and SMNVEV (reference sequence). V was trimmed by 6 bases and J by 6 bases, leaving 15 bases between them. The CDR3 is 15 amino acids. The CDR3 sequence is CASSPTVSPNSPLHF. DNA of the CDR3: TGTGCCAGCAGCCCGACAGTATCACCTAATTCACCCCTCCACTTT.

The J gene is TRBJ1-6, the V gene TRBV28, with D possibly TRBD1 on 6 matching bases. Per germline, CDR1 MDHEN and CDR2 SYDVKM. The CDR3 is made up of 14 amino acids. Between the trimmed V and J ends, which lost 9 bases and 5 bases, there was a span of 14 bases. The CDR3 protein is CASSDSYHNSPLHF. The CDR3 DNA follows: TGTGCCAGTTCGGACAGCTATCATAATTCACCCCTCCACTTT.

This clonotype was counted ten times or more. The V gene is TRBV24-1, the J gene TRBJ2-2; no clear D. With 3 bases removed from V and 5 bases from J, the gap between germline ends came to 3 bases. There are 12 residues in the CDR3. CDR1 is KGHDR and CDR2 is SFDVKD in the germline V gene. CDR3 sequence: CATSDDTGELFF. CDR3 DNA: TGTGCCACCAGTGATGATACCGGGGAGCTGTTTTTT.

There are a few counts of this clonotype. CDR3 amino acids: CASSLDRVDEAFF. Here the CDR3 DNA reads TGCGCCAGCAGCTTGGATAGGGTTGATGAAGCTTTCTTT. V gene TRBV5-1 combines with J gene TRBJ1-1; D unresolved. CDR3 length: 13 amino acids. The germline V and J ends were trimmed by 0 bases and 7 bases, with 10 bases remaining between them. The germline V gene has CDR1 SGHRS and CDR2 YFSETQ.

With respect to this clonotype: A much bigger clone sits one base away, suggesting this may be a read error. This sequence joins TRBV7-6 and TRBJ2-1, with 7 bases matching TRBD1. CDR3 length: 15 residues. Germline-derived CDR1 and CDR2 are SGHVS and FNYEAQ. Germline trimming cut 1 base from V and 5 bases from J; bases unmatched to any gene: 5. The CDR3 reads CASSLDVGQHNEQFF. CDR3 sequence (DNA): TGTGCCAGCAGCTTAGATGTGGGACAGCACAATGAGCAGTTCTTC.

In this sample, this clonotype turned up many times. The V call is TRBV29-1, the J call TRBJ2-1, with D perhaps TRBD2 (5 bases). V lost 3 bases, J lost 9 bases, and 18 bases lay in between. The CDR3 is 14 amino acids. Germline CDR1 SQVTM, CDR2 ANQGSEA. The CDR3 nucleotides read TGCAGCGTTGAGAGGGCCCGCTCTCTGGGTGAGCAGTTCTTC. This encodes CSVERARSLGEQFF.